The 14 T cell receptor beta chains below all came from one sample that was sequenced in a study of T cells in Graves' hyperthyroidism and ophthalmopathy. Using RNA transcripts as the source, TCR beta CDR3 regions were amplified. HTBI primers drove first-round RT-PCR of the TCR CDR3. TCRdb reprocessed the multiplex PCR reads via MiXCR and lists one record per CDR3 protein. The repertoire includes hundreds of thousands of distinct CDR3 sequences, approximately 20% of them detected once, and 47% sits in the top ten. The material sequenced was blood. Receptor source: a man aged 35-49 years with Graves' ophthalmopathy.

There are a few counts of this clonotype. V usage is TRBV5-8 and J usage is TRBJ2-1, with TRBD2 as a possible D gene (6 bases). Trimming took 0 bases from V and 7 from J, leaving 14 bases between them. CDR3 length equals 15 residues. The germline gives CDR1 SGHTS, CDR2 YDEGEE. For the CDR3, the DNA is TGTGCCAGCAGCTTGGGAGGCGGGAAGGCGAATGAGCAGTTCTTC. Translated, it gives CASSLGGGKANEQFF.

The chain has TRBV29-1 and TRBJ2-1, with 10 bases identical to TRBD1. The CDR3 contains 14 residues. CDR1 is SQVTM, CDR2 ANQGSEA, per germline. V gave up 4 bases and J gave up 7 bases; unmatched junction bases: 7. CDR3 loop: CSVAFWTGGNEQFF. DNA for the CDR3: TGCAGCGTTGCATTTTGGACAGGGGGGAATGAGCAGTTCTTC.

This clonotype was recorded at least ten times. This chain links TRBV6-1 with TRBJ1-1; D might be TRBD1 (6 bases). With 4 bases removed from V and 1 base from J, the gap between germline ends came to 7 bases. Germline V CDR1 and CDR2: MNHNS, SASEGT. This CDR3 has 13 residues. Written as DNA, the CDR3 is TGTGCCAGCAGTGGGGGGCGGAACACTGAAGCTTTCTTT. Translated, it gives CASSGGRNTEAFF.

This clonotype has just a few counts. The CDR3: CSVEPHEGRNYEQYF. As DNA, the CDR3 is TGCAGCGTTGAACCCCACGAGGGGCGGAACTACGAGCAGTACTTC. The chain is built from TRBV29-1 and TRBJ2-7; D tentatively fits TRBD1 or TRBD2 (5 bases each). Germline V gene sequence: CDR1 SQVTM, CDR2 ANQGSEA. Trimming took 2 bases from V and 3 from J, leaving 17 bases between them. The CDR3 has 15 residues.

Worth noting for this clonotype: An end of the junction differs from the germline gene, which may be a read error. CDR3 in DNA: TGCGCCGGCAGCTTGGAGGGACGAACCCGCTACGAGCAGTACTTC. It is translated as CAGSLEGRTRYEQYF. J is TRBJ2-7 and V is TRBV5-1; weak D call: TRBD2 (6 bases). The CDR3 has 15 amino acids. Germline V gene lookup returns CDR1 SGHRS and CDR2 YFSETQ. The entire variable domain, with the rest obtained from reference TRBV5-1 and TRBJ2-7, is as follows: KAGVTQTPRYLIKTRGQQVTLSCSPISGHRSVSWYQQTPGQGLQFLFEYFSETQRNKGNFPGRFSGRQFSNSRSEMNVSTLELGDSALYLCAGSLEGRTRYEQYFGPGTRLTVT.

V is TRBV30 and J is TRBJ2-2, with 8 bases lining up with TRBD2. Germline values: CDR1 GTSNPN, CDR2 SVGIG (reference sequence). V dropped 4 bases and J dropped 4; count of bases not matched to a gene: 8. This CDR3 region has 15 residues. CDR3 sequence reads: CAWNPGGGITGELFF. DNA for the CDR3: TGTGCCTGGAACCCGGGAGGGGGGATCACCGGGGAGCTGTTTTTT.

The chain is built from TRBV4-3 and TRBJ2-7; a possible D gene is TRBD2 (6 bases). This CDR3 is 15 amino acids long. Germline loops: CDR1 LGHNA, CDR2 YSLEER. V lost 3 bases and J 5 bases, leaving 17 bases between the germline ends. The CDR3 here is CASSQSGLPTNEQYF. CDR3 nucleotides: TGCGCCAGCAGCCAGTCGGGACTCCCAACTAACGAGCAGTACTTC.

This clonotype was seen a handful of times. The V call is TRBV6-1, the J call TRBJ2-5; possibly TRBD2 for D (5 bases). The CDR3 contains 14 residues. V lost 8 bases and J 1 base, leaving 14 bases between the germline ends. Germline assignment: CDR1 MNHNS and CDR2 SASEGT. CDR3: CASRGSLAQETQYF. The CDR3 coding sequence is TGTGCCAGCCGAGGGTCCTTGGCCCAAGAGACCCAGTACTTC.

V gene TRBV20-1 combines with J gene TRBJ1-6, with a tentative D call TRBD1 (6 bases). This CDR3 is built from 17 residues. Germline lookup yields CDR1 DFQATT and CDR2 SNEGSKA (reference sequence). The V end was cut by 6 bases, the J end by 0 bases, with 18 bases between. Here the CDR3 DNA reads TGCAGTGCCCTAAGGGGGGGGGGGAGCTCCTATAATTCACCCCTCCACTTT. This sequence encodes CSALRGGGSSYNSPLHF.

The chain couples TRBV5-4 to TRBJ2-1, with 8 bases fitting TRBD2. In germline, CDR1 is SGHNT, CDR2 YYREEE (reference sequence). V was pared by 2 bases and J by 5 bases, with 9 bases of the junction left unmatched. This CDR3 spans 16 amino acids. The CDR3: CASSLASLAVNNEQFF. In DNA, the CDR3 is TGTGCCAGCAGCTTAGCGTCACTAGCGGTCAACAATGAGCAGTTCTTC.

V gene TRBV7-8 combines with J gene TRBJ1-5; TRBD1 matches 8 bases. The CDR3 totals 16 residues. V was pared by 2 bases and J by 4 bases, with 7 bases of the junction left unmatched. The germline V gene has CDR1 SGHVS and CDR2 FQNEAQ. The CDR3: CASSLKRTGSNQPQHF. The CDR3 DNA reads TGTGCCAGCAGCTTAAAGAGGACAGGGAGTAATCAGCCCCAGCATTTT.

The genes are TRBV11-2 and TRBJ1-3, with D tentatively TRBD1 (5 bases). Trimming took off 1 base at V and 2 bases at J, with 9 bases between the two ends. The CDR3 is made up of 15 amino acids. Germline V gene sequence: CDR1 SGHAT, CDR2 FQNNGV. The CDR3 DNA reads as TGTGCCAGCAGCTTAGGGGGGTGGACTGGAAACACCATATATTTT. Protein product: CASSLGGWTGNTIYF.

This chain links TRBV10-2 with TRBJ2-5; D might be TRBD1 or TRBD2, each matching 5 bases. The V gene lost 7 bases and the J gene lost 0 bases, with 15 bases spanning the gap. Germline V gives CDR1 WSHSY, CDR2 SAAADI. The CDR3 sequence is 15 residues long. The CDR3 loop reads CASTASGAYQETQYF. The CDR3 region has the DNA TGCGCCAGCACCGCCTCCGGGGCGTACCAAGAGACCCAGTACTTC.

This clonotype was counted between two and nine times. The chain couples TRBV28 to TRBJ1-2; TRBD1 matches at 8 bases. The germline V gene has CDR1 MDHEN and CDR2 SYDVKM. There are 16 residues in the CDR3. Losses at the gene ends were 3 bases for V and 3 bases for J; bases not matched to a gene: 9. CDR3 in DNA: TGTGCCAGCAGTTTTATTCACAGGGGGGGGGACTATGGCTACACCTTC. Residues: CASSFIHRGGDYGYTF.